This T cell receptor beta chain was recorded in a study of blood T cells in healthy people across ages. Germline CDR1 and CDR2: MGHDK and SYGVNS. The CDR3 loop spans 14 amino acids. V lost 2 bases and J lost 12; bases outside the gene matches: 10. This clonotype turned up a few times. The authors ran a second PCR of 7 to 11 cycles using a sample-barcoded 5' primer and a J-beta primer mix. TCRdb redid the calling of the 5' RACE reads with MiXCR, one entry per CDR3 protein. The table lists 1.5 million to 1.9 million distinct CDR3 sequences, around 40% of them singletons. The material sequenced was blood. The TCR originated in a woman aged 18 to 35 in good health. This chain links TRBV25-1 with TRBJ2-3; TRBD2 matches 8 bases. This chain's CDR3 is CASSEDKRGSLQYF. The CDR3 bases are TGTGCCAGCAGTGAAGATAAGCGGGGGAGCCTACAGTATTTT. Full variable domain (outside the CDR3, taken from reference TRBV25-1 and TRBJ2-3): EADIYQTPRYLVIGTGKKITLECSQTMGHDKMYWYQQDPGMELHLIHYSYGVNSTEKGDLSSESTVSRIRTEHFPLTLESARPSHTSQYLCASSEDKRGSLQYFGPGTRLTVL.